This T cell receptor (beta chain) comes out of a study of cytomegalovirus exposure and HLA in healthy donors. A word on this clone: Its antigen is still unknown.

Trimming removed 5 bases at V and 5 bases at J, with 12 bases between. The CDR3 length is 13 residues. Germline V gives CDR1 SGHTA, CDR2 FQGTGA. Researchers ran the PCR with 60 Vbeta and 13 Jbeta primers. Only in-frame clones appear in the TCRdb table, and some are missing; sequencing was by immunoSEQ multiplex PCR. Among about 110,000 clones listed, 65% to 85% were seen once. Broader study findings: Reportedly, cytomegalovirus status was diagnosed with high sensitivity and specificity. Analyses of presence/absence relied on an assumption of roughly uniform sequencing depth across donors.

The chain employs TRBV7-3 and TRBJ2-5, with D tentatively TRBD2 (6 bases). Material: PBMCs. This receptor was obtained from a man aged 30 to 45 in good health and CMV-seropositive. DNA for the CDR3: TGTGCCAGCAGCGCCTATGGGGGGGAGACCCAGTACTTC. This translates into CASSAYGGETQYF.